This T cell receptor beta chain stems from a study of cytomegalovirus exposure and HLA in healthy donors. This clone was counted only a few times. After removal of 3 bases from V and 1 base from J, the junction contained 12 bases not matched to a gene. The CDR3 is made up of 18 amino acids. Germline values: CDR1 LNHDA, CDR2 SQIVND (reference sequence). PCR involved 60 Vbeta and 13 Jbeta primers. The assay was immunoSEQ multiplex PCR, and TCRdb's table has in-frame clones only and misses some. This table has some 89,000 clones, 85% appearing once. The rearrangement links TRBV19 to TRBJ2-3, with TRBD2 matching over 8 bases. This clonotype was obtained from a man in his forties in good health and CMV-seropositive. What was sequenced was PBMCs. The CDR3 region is CASSISSLVGGGTDTQYF. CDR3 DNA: TGTGCCAGTAGTATCTCATCACTAGTCGGGGGGGGCACAGATACGCAGTATTTT. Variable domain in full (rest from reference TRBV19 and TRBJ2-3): DGGITQSPKYLFRKEGQNVTLSCEQNLNHDAMYWYRQDPGQGLRLIYYSQIVNDFQKGDIAEGYSVSREKKESFPLTVTSAQKNPTAFYLCASSISSLVGGGTDTQYFGPGTRLTVL.